This TCR beta chain was sequenced in a study of CD8 T cells in ankylosing spondylitis. This CDR3 has 15 amino acids. The germline gives CDR1 MNHEY, CDR2 SMNVEV (reference sequence). Trimming took off 3 bases at V and 4 bases at J, with 15 bases between the two ends. The sample holds many counts of this clonotype. The antigen remains undetermined. Study findings and constraints: Matched ankylosing spondylitis synovial fluid reportedly showed significant enrichment of disease-linked clones. Reactive arthritis synovial fluid and blood previously showed some of these motif variants. CD8+ disease-linked clones were present at relatively low frequencies in blood. Blood of patients with ankylosing spondylitis appeared to be characterized by a TCR beta motif of several highly homologous variants.

TCRdb reprocessed the 5' RACE reads with MiXCR, giving one entry per CDR3 protein. The sample records some 130,000 distinct CDR3 sequences, roughly 6.6% being singletons. The receptor was isolated from a female donor with ankylosing spondylitis or in good health (not recorded which). The chain is built from TRBV27 and TRBJ1-1, with D possibly TRBD1 on 6 matching bases. The sample was blood, either unsorted or a sorted T cell fraction (not recorded which). This CDR3 is CASSLRGGRGTEAFF. The CDR3 DNA reads TGTGCCAGCAGTTTGAGGGGGGGCCGGGGCACTGAAGCTTTCTTT.